Given below is one TCR beta chain in context. The data were obtained in a study of blood T cell repertoires in COVID-19. Study-level background: Specimens from acute and convalescent COVID-19 originated in the United States, Italy and Spain. From T cells, B-cell-depleted T cells, or PBMCs came the material, which was cDNA or gDNA.

The CDR3 is 14 residues long. CDR1 and CDR2 from the germline V gene are SNHLY and FYNNEI. V lost 11 bases, J lost 5 bases, and 20 bases lay in between. Source study methods: By means of reference gene primer amplification, nucleated cell counts were estimated. Repertoires were generated with immunoSEQ multiplex PCR, while TCRdb's copy carries only in-frame clones and drops some. The D gene and trimming were derived from the DNA, and the V and J assignments and clone size from that table. In the table there are tens of thousands of clones, 75% to 85% of which are singletons. Sequencing was carried out using peripheral blood. This receptor was taken from a woman at least 80 years old with acute or convalescent COVID-19. The chain employs TRBV2 and TRBJ2-3; D possibly corresponds to TRBD2 (6 bases). The CDR3 sequence: CALSRSGVVDTQYF. DNA of the CDR3: TGTGCCCTCAGCAGGTCGGGAGTGGTAGATACGCAGTATTTT. The full variable domain, rest sourced from reference TRBV2 and TRBJ2-3, is EPEVTQTPSHQVTQMGQEVILRCVPISNHLYFYWYRQILGQKVEFLVSFYNNEISEKSEIFDDQFSVERPDGSNFTLKIRSTKLEDSAMYFCALSRSGVVDTQYFGPGTRLTVL.